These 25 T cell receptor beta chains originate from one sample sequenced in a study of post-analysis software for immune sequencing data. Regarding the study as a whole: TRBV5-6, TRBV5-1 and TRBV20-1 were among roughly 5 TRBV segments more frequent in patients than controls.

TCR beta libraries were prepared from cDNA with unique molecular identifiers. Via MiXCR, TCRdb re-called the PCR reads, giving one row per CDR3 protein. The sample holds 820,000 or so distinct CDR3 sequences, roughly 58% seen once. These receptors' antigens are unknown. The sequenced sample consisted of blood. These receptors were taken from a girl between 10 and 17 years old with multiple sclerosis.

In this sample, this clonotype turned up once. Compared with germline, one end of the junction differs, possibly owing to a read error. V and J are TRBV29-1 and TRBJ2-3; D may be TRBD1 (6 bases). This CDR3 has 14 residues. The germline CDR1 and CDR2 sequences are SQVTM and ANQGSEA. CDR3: CSVGRTESTDAQYF. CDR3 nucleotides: TGCAGCGTTGGTCGGACAGAGAGCACAGATGCGCAGTATTTT.

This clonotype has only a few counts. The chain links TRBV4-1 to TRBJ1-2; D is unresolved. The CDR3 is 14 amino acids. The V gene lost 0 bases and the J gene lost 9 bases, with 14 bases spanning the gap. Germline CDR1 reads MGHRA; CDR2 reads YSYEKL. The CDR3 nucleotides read TGCGCCAGCAGCCAAGAGATGAAGTGGGGTAGCTACACCTTC. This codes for CASSQEMKWGSYTF.

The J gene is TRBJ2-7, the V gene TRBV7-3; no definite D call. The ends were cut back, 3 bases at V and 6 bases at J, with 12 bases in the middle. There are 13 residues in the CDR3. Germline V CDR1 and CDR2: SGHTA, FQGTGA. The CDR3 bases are TGTGCCAGCAGCTTTCGGCCCTCGGGCGAGCAGTACTTC. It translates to CASSFRPSGEQYF. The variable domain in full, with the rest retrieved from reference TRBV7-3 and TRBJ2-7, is GAGVSQTPSNKVTEKGKYVELRCDPISGHTALYWYRQSLGQGPEFLIYFQGTGAADDSGLPNDRFFAVRPEGSVSTLKIQRTERGDSAVYLCASSFRPSGEQYFGPGTRLTVT.

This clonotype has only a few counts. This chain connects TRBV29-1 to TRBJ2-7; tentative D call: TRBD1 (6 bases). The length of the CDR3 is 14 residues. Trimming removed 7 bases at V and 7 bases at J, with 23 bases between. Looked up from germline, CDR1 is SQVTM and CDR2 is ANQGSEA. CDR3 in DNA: TGCAGCGGGATATCCTCGACAGGCGGCAGGGAGCAGTACTTC. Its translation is CSGISSTGGREQYF.

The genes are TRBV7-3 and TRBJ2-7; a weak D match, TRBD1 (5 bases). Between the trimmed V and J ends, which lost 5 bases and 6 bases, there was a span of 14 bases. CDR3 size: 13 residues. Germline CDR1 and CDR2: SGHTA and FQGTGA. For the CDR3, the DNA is TGTGCCAGCAGCCAGGACATACGCTTCGAGCAGTACTTC. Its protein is CASSQDIRFEQYF.

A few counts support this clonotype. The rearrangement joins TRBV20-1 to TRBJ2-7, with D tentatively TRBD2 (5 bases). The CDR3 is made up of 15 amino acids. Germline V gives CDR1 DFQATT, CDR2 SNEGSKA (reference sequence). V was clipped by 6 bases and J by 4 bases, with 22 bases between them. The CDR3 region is CSAPLGGLLKYEQYF. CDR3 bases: TGCAGTGCGCCCCTCGGCGGGCTCTTGAAGTACGAGCAGTACTTC.

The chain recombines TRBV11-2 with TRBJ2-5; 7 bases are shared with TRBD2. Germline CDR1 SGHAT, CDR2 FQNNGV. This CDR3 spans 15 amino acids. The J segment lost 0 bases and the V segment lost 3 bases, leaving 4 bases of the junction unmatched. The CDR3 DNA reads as TGTGCCAGCAGCTTCATGGGGGGGGACCAAGAGACCCAGTACTTC. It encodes CASSFMGGDQETQYF.

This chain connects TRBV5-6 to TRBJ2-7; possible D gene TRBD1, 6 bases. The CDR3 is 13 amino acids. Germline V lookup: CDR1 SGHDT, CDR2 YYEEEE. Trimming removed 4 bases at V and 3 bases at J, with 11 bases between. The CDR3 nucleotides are TGTGCCAGCAGCCGGGACACTATCTACGAGCAGTACTTC. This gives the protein CASSRDTIYEQYF. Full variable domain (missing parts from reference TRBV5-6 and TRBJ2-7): DAGVTQSPTHLIKTRGQQVTLRCSPKSGHDTVSWYQQALGQGPQFIFQYYEEEERQRGNFPDRFSGHQFPNYSSELNVNALLLGDSALYLCASSRDTIYEQYFGPGTRLTVT.

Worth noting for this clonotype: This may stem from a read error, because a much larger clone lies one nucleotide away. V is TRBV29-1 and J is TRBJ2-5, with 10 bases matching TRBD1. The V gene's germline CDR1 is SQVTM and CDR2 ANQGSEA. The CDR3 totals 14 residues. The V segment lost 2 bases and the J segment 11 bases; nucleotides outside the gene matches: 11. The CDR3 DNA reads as TGCAGCGTTGAAATGGACAGGGGGTGGTACAAGCAGTACTTC. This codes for CSVEMDRGWYKQYF.

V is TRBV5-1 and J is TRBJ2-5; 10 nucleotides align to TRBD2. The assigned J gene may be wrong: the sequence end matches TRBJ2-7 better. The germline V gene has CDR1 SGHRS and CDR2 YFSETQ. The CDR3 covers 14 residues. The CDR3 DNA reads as TGCGCCAGCAGTTTCGGACTAGCGGCACCCGAGCAGTACTTC. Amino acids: CASSFGLAAPEQYF.

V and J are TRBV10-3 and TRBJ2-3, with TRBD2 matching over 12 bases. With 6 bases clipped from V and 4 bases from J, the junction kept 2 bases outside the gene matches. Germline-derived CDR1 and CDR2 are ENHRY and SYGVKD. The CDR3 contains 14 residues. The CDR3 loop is CAIRGTSGSDTQYF. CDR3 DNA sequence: TGTGCCATCAGGGGGACTAGCGGGTCAGATACGCAGTATTTT.

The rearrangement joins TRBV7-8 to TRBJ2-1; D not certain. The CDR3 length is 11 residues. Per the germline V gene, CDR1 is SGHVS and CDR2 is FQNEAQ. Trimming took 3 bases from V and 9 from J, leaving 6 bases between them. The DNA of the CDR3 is TGTGCCAGCAGCTTTGGGGTTGAGCAGTTCTTC. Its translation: CASSFGVEQFF.

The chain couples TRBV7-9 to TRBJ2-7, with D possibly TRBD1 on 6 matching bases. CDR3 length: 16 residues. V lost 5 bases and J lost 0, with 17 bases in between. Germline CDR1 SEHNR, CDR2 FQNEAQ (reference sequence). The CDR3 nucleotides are TGTGCCAGCAGCGGAAAACAGGGATTCGGCTCCTACGAGCAGTACTTC. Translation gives CASSGKQGFGSYEQYF.

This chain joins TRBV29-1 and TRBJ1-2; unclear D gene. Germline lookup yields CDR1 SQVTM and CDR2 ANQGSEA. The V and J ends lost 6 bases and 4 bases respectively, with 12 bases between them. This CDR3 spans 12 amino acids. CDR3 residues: CSVQPFGYGYTF. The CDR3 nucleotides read TGCAGCGTCCAACCCTTCGGCTATGGCTACACCTTC.

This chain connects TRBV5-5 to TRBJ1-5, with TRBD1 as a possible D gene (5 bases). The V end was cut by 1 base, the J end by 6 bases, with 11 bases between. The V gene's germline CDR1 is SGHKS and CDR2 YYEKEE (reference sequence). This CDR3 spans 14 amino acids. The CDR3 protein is CASSLLRESQPQHF. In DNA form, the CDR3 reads TGTGCCAGCAGCTTGCTCAGGGAAAGTCAGCCCCAGCATTTT.

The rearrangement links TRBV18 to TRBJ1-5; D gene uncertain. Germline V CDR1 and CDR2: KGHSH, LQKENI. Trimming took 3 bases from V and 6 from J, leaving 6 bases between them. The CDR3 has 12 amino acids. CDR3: CASSPGGQPQHF. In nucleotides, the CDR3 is TGTGCCAGCTCACCGGGAGGTCAGCCCCAGCATTTT.

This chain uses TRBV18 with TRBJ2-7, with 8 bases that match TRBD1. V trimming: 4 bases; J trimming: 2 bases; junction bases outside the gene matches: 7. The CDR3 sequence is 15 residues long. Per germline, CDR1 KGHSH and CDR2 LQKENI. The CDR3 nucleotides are TGTGCCAGCTCACGCGGACAGGGAACCACCTACGAGCAGTACTTC. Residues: CASSRGQGTTYEQYF. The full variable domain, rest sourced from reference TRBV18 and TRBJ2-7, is NAGVMQNPRHLVRRRGQEARLRCSPMKGHSHVYWYRQLPEEGLKFMVYLQKENIIDESGMPKERFSAEFPKEGPSILRIQQVVRGDSAAYFCASSRGQGTTYEQYFGPGTRLTVT.

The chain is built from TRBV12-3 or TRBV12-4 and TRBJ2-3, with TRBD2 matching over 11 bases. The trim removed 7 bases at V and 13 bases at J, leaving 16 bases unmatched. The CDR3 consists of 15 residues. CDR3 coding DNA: TGTGCCAGCACTTCAGGGGGGACTAGCGGTTCACAGGAGTATTTT. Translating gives CASTSGGTSGSQEYF.

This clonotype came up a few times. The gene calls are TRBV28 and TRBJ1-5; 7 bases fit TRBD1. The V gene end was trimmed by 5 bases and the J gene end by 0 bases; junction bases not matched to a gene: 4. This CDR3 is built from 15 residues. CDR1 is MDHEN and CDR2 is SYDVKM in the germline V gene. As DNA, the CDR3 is TGTGCCAGCAGTCCCCGACAGGGTAGCAATCAGCCCCAGCATTTT. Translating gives CASSPRQGSNQPQHF.

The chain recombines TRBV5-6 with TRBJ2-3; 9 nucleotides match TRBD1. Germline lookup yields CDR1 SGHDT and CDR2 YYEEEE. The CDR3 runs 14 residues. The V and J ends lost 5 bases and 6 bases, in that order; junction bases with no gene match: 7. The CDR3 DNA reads TGTGCCAGCAGTTGGGACAGGGCAGGGGATACGCAGTATTTT. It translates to CASSWDRAGDTQYF. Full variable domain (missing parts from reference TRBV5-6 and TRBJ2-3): DAGVTQSPTHLIKTRGQQVTLRCSPKSGHDTVSWYQQALGQGPQFIFQYYEEEERQRGNFPDRFSGHQFPNYSSELNVNALLLGDSALYLCASSWDRAGDTQYFGPGTRLTVL.

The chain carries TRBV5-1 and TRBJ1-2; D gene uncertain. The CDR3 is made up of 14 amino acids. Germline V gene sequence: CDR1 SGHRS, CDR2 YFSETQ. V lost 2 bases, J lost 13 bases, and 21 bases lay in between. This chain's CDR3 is CASSLASQDSIRTF. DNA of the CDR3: TGCGCCAGCAGCTTAGCCTCTCAGGATTCCATTCGCACCTTC. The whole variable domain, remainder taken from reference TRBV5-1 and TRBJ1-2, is KAGVTQTPRYLIKTRGQQVTLSCSPISGHRSVSWYQQTPGQGLQFLFEYFSETQRNKGNFPGRFSGRQFSNSRSEMNVSTLELGDSALYLCASSLASQDSIRTFGSGTRLTVV.

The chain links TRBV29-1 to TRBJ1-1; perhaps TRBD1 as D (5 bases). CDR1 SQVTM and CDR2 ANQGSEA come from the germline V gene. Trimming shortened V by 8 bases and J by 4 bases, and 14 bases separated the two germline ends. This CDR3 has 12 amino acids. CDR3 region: CSSHPGVTEAFF. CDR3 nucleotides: TGCAGCTCCCACCCGGGGGTCACTGAAGCTTTCTTT.

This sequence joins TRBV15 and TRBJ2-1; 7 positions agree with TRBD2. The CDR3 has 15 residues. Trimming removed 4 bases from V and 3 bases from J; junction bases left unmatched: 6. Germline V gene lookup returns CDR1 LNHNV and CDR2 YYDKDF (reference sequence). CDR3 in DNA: TGTGCCACCAGCACCCTAGCGGATCTCTACAATGAGCAGTTCTTC. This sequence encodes CATSTLADLYNEQFF.

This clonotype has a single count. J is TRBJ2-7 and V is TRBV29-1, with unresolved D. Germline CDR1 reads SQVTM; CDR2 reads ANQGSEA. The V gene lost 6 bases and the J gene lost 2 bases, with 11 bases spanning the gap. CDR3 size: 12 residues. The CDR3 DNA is TGCAGCGTCGCCTCCCAGCCCTACGAGCAGTACTTC. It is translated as CSVASQPYEQYF.

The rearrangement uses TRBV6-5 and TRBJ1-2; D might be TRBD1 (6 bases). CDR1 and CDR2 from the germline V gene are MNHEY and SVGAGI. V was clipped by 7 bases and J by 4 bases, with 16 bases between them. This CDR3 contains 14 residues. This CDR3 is CASKLTQGTYGYTF. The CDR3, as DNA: TGTGCCAGCAAACTAACACAGGGAACCTATGGCTACACCTTC.